This T cell receptor beta chain was profiled in a study of T-cell reconstitution after alpha-beta-depleted transplantation in children (dated by TCRdb to the mid-2010s). Turning to the overall study: T-cell immune reconstitution after TCRalphabeta/CD19-depleted allogeneic hematopoietic cell transplantation in children was quantitatively tracked in the study by means of TCR repertoire profiling.

The CDR3 contains 16 residues, cysteine and phenylalanine counted. Left in the record is the CDR3 DNA by itself, 48 bases read in frame from the first base. In the germline V gene, CDR1 corresponds to SGHRS and CDR2 to YFSETQ. Trimming at the junction amounts to 0 bases on V and 6 bases on J, and the germline ends lie 16 bases apart. The library came from PCR. Reads for this sample came from an Illumina HiSeq 2500. TCR libraries were prepared with molecular barcoding, using unique molecular identifiers to normalize TCRbeta repertoire quantification. TCRdb reanalyzed the raw reads on its own, using fastp at Q25 for trimming and MiXCR for clone calling, and kept in-frame beta chains. Each CDR3 protein gets just one entry, which takes the most common genes and DNA from the rows behind it. This sample holds some 600,000 distinct CDR3 sequences; 13% were observed only once. The ten largest clones capture around 2.2% of the sample.

General study outcomes and caveats: Over the following months the frequencies of hyperexpanded clones went down, and after one year T-cell counts and TCRbeta diversity were mostly credited to newly produced T cells. In some patients, the high TCRbeta diversity seen at day 60 was put down to recipient T cells and intrathymic progenitors that had survived conditioning. The apparently early recovery of alphabetaT-cell counts about two months after transplant reportedly depended on only several hundred rapidly expanded clones that came from non-depleted graft cells.

This sample's treatment or condition label indicates: allogeneic hematopoietic cell transplantation with graft depleted of TCRalphabeta T cells and CD19 B cells. The transplant recipients were children given TCRalphabeta/CD19-depleted allogeneic hematopoietic cell grafts. A note on this clonotype: Its cognate antigen has yet to be identified. Per-base quality was not reported, and no clone a single base away is much larger than it.

The starting material was PBMCs, mostly from graft donor cells, obtained 360 days after TCRalphabeta/CD19-depleted stem cell transplant. The TCR originated in a male patient younger than 18 who had a stem cell transplant for acute myeloid leukemia, so the T cells may come from the graft donor. This chain joins TRBV5-1 to TRBJ1-5; TRBD1 is perhaps the D gene, given 6 matching bases. The CDR3 loop reads CASSLGPWGQSQPQHF. The nucleotide sequence is given as TGCGCCAGCAGCTTGGGCCCATGGGGGCAGAGTCAGCCCCAGCATTTT.